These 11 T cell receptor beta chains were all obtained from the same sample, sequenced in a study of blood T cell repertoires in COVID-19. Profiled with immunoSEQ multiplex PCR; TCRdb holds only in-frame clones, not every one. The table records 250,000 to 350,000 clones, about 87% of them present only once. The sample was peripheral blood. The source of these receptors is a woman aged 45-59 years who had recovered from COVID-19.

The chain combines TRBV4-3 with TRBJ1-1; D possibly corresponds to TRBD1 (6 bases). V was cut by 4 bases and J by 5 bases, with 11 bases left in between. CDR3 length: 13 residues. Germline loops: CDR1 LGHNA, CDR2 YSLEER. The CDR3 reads CASSLTGWTEAFF. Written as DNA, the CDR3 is TGCGCCAGCAGCCTTACAGGGTGGACTGAAGCTTTCTTT.

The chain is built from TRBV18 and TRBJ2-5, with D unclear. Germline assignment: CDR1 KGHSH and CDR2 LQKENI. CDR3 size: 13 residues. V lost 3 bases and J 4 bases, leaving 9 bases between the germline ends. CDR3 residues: CASSPPTRETQYF. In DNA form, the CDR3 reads TGTGCCAGCTCACCCCCCACGAGAGAGACCCAGTACTTC.

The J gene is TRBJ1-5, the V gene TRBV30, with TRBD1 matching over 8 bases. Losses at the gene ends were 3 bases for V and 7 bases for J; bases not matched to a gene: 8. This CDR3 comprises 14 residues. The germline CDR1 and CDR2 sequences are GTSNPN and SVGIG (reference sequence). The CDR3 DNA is TGTGCCTGGAGCCCCGGACAGGGCGGACAGCCCCAGCATTTT. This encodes CAWSPGQGGQPQHF.

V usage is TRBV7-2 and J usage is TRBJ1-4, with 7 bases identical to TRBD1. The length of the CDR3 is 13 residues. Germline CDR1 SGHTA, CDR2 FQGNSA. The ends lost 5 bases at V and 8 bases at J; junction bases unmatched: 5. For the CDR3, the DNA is TGTGCCAGCAGCCCTCGGACAGGAGAAAAACTGTTTTTT. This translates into CASSPRTGEKLFF.

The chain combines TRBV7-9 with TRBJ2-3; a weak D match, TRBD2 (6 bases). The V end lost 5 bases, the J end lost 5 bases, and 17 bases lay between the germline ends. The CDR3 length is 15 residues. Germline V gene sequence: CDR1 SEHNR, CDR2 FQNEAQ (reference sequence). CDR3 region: CASSLGSRREDTQYF. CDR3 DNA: TGTGCCAGCAGCCTCGGTTCTCGGCGGGAAGATACGCAGTATTTT.

The CDR3 coding sequence is TGTGCCAGTAACGTTGGGCGGGGAAGCAATCAGCCCCAGCATTTT. Encoded protein: CASNVGRGSNQPQHF. The J gene is TRBJ1-5, the V gene TRBV19, with no clear D. Germline CDR1 reads LNHDA; CDR2 reads SQIVND (reference sequence). This CDR3 is 15 amino acids long. The ends were cut back, 7 bases at V and 1 base at J, with 14 bases in the middle.

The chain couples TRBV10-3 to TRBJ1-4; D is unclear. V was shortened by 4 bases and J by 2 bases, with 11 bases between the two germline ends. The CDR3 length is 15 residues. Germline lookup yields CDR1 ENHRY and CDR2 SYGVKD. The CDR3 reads CAISVAGLTNEKLFF. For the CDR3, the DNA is TGTGCCATCAGTGTTGCGGGGTTGACTAATGAAAAACTGTTTTTT.

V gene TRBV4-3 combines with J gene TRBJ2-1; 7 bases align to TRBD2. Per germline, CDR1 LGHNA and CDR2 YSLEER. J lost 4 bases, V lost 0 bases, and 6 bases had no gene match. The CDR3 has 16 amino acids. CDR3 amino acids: CASSQDSERDYNEQFF. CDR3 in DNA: TGCGCCAGCAGCCAAGATTCCGAGCGGGATTACAATGAGCAGTTCTTC.

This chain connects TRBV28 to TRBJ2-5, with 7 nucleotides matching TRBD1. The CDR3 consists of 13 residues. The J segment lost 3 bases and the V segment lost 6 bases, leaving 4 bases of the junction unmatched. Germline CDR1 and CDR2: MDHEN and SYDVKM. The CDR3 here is CASRDRVKETQYF. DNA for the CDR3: TGTGCCAGCAGAGACAGGGTCAAAGAGACCCAGTACTTC.

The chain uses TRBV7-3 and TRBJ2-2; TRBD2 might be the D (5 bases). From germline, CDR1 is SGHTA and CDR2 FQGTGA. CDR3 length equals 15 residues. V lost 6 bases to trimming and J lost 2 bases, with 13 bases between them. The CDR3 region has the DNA TGTGCCAGCAGAATAGGACGGACTAACACCGGGGAGCTGTTTTTT. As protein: CASRIGRTNTGELFF.

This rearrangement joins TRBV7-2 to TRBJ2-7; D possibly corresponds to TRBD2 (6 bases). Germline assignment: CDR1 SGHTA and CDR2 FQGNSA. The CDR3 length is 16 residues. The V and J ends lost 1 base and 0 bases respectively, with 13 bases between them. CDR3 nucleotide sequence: TGTGCCAGCAGCTTAGTTGGGGGAGGCCCCTCCTACGAGCAGTACTTC. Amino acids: CASSLVGGGPSYEQYF.